These 27 T cell receptor beta chains were all obtained from the same sample, sequenced in a study of T cell responses to AZD1222 COVID-19 vaccine. The protocol was immunoSEQ multiplex PCR, while the TCRdb copy is restricted to in-frame clones and leaves out a portion. Of around 140,000 clones in the sample, 92% were seen once. The sample in question was peripheral blood, obtained 28 days after the second AZD1222 dose. These receptors originate from an adult who received the AZD1222 COVID-19 vaccine.

V and J are TRBV11-2 and TRBJ1-3; D is possibly TRBD1 (6 bases). Trimming left V 4 bases short and J 0 bases short, with 19 bases between. Germline V lookup: CDR1 SGHAT, CDR2 FQNNGV. The CDR3 extends over 18 amino acids. CDR3 protein: CASSSPRGTAGSGNTIYF. CDR3 sequence (DNA): TGTGCCAGCAGCTCCCCGAGGGGGACTGCCGGCTCTGGAAACACCATATATTTT.

The rearrangement uses TRBV9 and TRBJ1-5; D unclear. CDR1 and CDR2 (germline): SGDLS, YYNGEE. V was pared by 0 bases and J by 9 bases, with 10 bases between. CDR3 length equals 13 residues. The DNA for the CDR3 is TGTGCCAGCAGCGTAGCTGGTCCAGGGCCCCAGCATTTT. Encoded protein: CASSVAGPGPQHF.

The genes are TRBV5-1 and TRBJ1-1, with a weak D call TRBD1 (5 bases). V lost 1 base to trimming and J lost 0 bases, with 16 bases between them. The CDR3 spans 17 residues. Germline-derived CDR1 and CDR2 are SGHRS and YFSETQ. The CDR3 here is CASSLRYSREMNTEAFF. CDR3 DNA sequence: TGCGCCAGCAGCTTGAGATACTCCAGGGAGATGAACACTGAAGCTTTCTTT.

The chain couples TRBV18 to TRBJ2-1; TRBD1 might be the D (5 bases). V was clipped by 4 bases and J by 9 bases, with 13 bases between them. Germline loops: CDR1 KGHSH, CDR2 LQKENI. CDR3 length: 13 amino acids. The CDR3 region is CASSLGPNSEQFF. In nucleotides, the CDR3 is TGTGCCAGCTCACTGGGGCCCAATAGTGAGCAGTTCTTC.

The CDR3 region has the DNA TGTGCCAGCAGCTTAAATGAGGGTGGGCTAGCTCTTAGGGGAGATACGCAGTATTTT. It is translated as CASSLNEGGLALRGDTQYF. This chain uses TRBV7-8 with TRBJ2-3; D could derive from TRBD1 or TRBD2 (5 bases each). The CDR3 has 19 amino acids. CDR1 and CDR2 (germline): SGHVS, FQNEAQ. V lost 2 bases and J lost 5, with 26 bases in between. The complete variable domain, with remaining parts taken from reference TRBV7-8 and TRBJ2-3, reads GAGVSQSPRYKVAKRGQDVALRCDPISGHVSLFWYQQALGQGPEFLTYFQNEAQLDKSGLPSDRFFAERPEGSVSTLKIQRTQQEDSAVYLCASSLNEGGLALRGDTQYFGPGTRLTVL.

The chain links TRBV4-3 to TRBJ1-1, with TRBD1 identical over 7 bases. Germline trimming cut 3 bases from V and 2 bases from J; bases unmatched to any gene: 6. Germline V gives CDR1 LGHNA, CDR2 YSLEER. This CDR3 has 15 residues. The CDR3 loop is CASSQDTGANTEAFF. The CDR3, as DNA: TGCGCCAGCAGCCAGGACACAGGGGCAAACACTGAAGCTTTCTTT.

This sequence joins TRBV5-6 and TRBJ1-4, with TRBD1 matching over 7 bases. The V and J ends lost 1 base and 8 bases, in that order; junction bases with no gene match: 5. Germline CDR1 reads SGHDT; CDR2 reads YYEEEE. The CDR3 is 14 residues long. The CDR3 protein is CASSLYQGVEKLFF. The CDR3 coding sequence is TGTGCCAGCAGCTTGTATCAGGGGGTGGAAAAACTGTTTTTT.

The CDR3 sequence is CASSSQVTTQYF. CDR3 bases: TGTGCCAGCAGCTCTCAAGTTACGACCCAGTACTTC. This sequence joins TRBV11-2 and TRBJ2-5; D is unresolved. The length of the CDR3 is 12 residues. Trimming left V 4 bases short and J 7 bases short, with 10 bases between. Germline V gene data show CDR1 as SGHAT and CDR2 as FQNNGV.

The V gene is TRBV1, the J gene TRBJ1-5; TRBD1, the D gene given by the table, was not confirmed from the DNA. TRBV1 is recorded as a pseudogene. CDR3 length equals 15 residues. CDR3 sequence (DNA): TGCACCAGCAGCCAAGGGGCTGGATGCAATCAGCCCCAGCATTTT. As protein: CTSSQGAGCNQPQHF.

As DNA, the CDR3 is TGCGCCAGCAGCCGGACAATGAACACTGAAGCTTTCTTT. It codes for CASSRTMNTEAFF. This sequence joins TRBV4-1 and TRBJ1-1, with D possibly matching TRBD1 (5 bases). There are 13 residues in the CDR3. Trimming removed 4 bases at V and 0 bases at J, with 6 bases between. Germline CDR1 reads MGHRA; CDR2 reads YSYEKL.

The chain is built from TRBV29-1 and TRBJ1-1, with 7 bases fitting TRBD1. Per the germline V gene, CDR1 is SQVTM and CDR2 is ANQGSEA. CDR3 length: 12 residues. Germline trimming cut 3 bases from V and 4 bases from J; bases unmatched to any gene: 2. CDR3 protein: CSVETGSTEAFF. The CDR3, as DNA: TGCAGCGTTGAGACAGGGAGCACTGAAGCTTTCTTT.

This clone has a single count. This chain joins TRBV12-3 or TRBV12-4 and TRBJ2-7; D call uncertain. With 5 bases removed from V and 1 base from J, the gap between germline ends came to 9 bases. The CDR3 sequence is 13 residues long. As DNA, the CDR3 is TGTGCCAGCAGTCTGGGCGGTTCCTACGAGCAGTACTTC. It encodes CASSLGGSYEQYF.

The chain employs TRBV27 and TRBJ1-4; D is undetermined. CDR1 and CDR2 (germline): MNHEY, SMNVEV (reference sequence). This CDR3 contains 15 residues. The germline V and J ends were trimmed by 6 bases and 0 bases, with 11 bases remaining between them. The CDR3 loop reads CASRTAAATNEKLFF. For the CDR3, the DNA is TGTGCCAGCAGGACCGCGGCGGCAACTAATGAAAAACTGTTTTTT.

The chain joins TRBV28 to TRBJ1-1; the D gene is possibly TRBD1 (5 bases). The CDR3 sequence is 14 residues long. From germline, CDR1 is MDHEN and CDR2 SYDVKM. The V end was cut by 5 bases, the J end by 5 bases, with 15 bases between. CDR3 sequence: CASSVGGGRTEAFF. CDR3 DNA sequence: TGTGCCAGCAGTGTCGGGGGTGGAAGGACTGAAGCTTTCTTT.

This rearrangement joins TRBV6-4 to TRBJ1-4; 9 bases agree with TRBD1. The germline gives CDR1 MRHNA, CDR2 SNTAGT. After removal of 5 bases from V and 7 bases from J, the junction contained 5 bases not matched to a gene. This CDR3 is built from 14 residues. DNA for the CDR3: TGTGCCAGCAGTTCGGGACAGGGAGGTGAAAAACTGTTTTTT. As protein: CASSSGQGGEKLFF.

The chain uses TRBV4-3 and TRBJ1-1; 7 bases line up with TRBD1. Germline CDR1 LGHNA, CDR2 YSLEER. The CDR3 consists of 16 residues. After removal of 5 bases from V and 3 bases from J, the junction contained 12 bases not matched to a gene. Here the CDR3 DNA reads TGCGCCAGCAGCAAATCGACAGGGAGTCCATACACTGAAGCTTTCTTT. Its translation: CASSKSTGSPYTEAFF.

V and J are TRBV28 and TRBJ1-4; D not resolved. From germline, CDR1 is MDHEN and CDR2 SYDVKM. This CDR3 has 13 residues. V dropped 1 base and J dropped 10 bases, with 10 bases sitting between them. The DNA for the CDR3 is TGTGCCAGCAGTTTATTTGAGCGGGTAAAACTGTTTTTT. Amino acids: CASSLFERVKLFF.

This clone was picked up one time. The CDR3 nucleotides read TGTGCCAGCAGACCTCTAGCGGGTCGCCACAATGAGCAGTTCTTC. Encoded protein: CASRPLAGRHNEQFF. The chain couples TRBV6-2 or TRBV6-3 to TRBJ2-1; 8 bases map to TRBD2. Per germline, CDR1 MNHEY and CDR2 SVGEGT. Unmatched junction bases numbered 9, after V lost 6 bases and J lost 5 bases. The CDR3 extends over 15 amino acids.

V gene TRBV19 combines with J gene TRBJ2-7; D possibly corresponds to TRBD1 (5 bases). There are 13 residues in the CDR3. V lost 6 bases to trimming and J lost 0 bases, with 9 bases between them. From germline, CDR1 is LNHDA and CDR2 SQIVND (reference sequence). In nucleotides, the CDR3 is TGTGCCAGTAGCGGACAAAGCTCCTACGAGCAGTACTTC. This codes for CASSGQSSYEQYF.

The CDR3 DNA sequence: TGTGCCAGCAGTGAGAGCTTGGGGGAGTTCGGTGAAAAACTGTTTTTT. This gives the protein CASSESLGEFGEKLFF. The V gene is TRBV2, the J gene TRBJ1-4; possible D gene TRBD1, 5 bases. Germline V gene data show CDR1 as SNHLY and CDR2 as FYNNEI. V was cut by 3 bases and J by 7 bases, with 18 bases left in between. The CDR3 runs 16 residues. Combining the CDR3 with reference TRBV2 and TRBJ1-4 gives the whole variable domain EPEVTQTPSHQVTQMGQEVILRCVPISNHLYFYWYRQILGQKVEFLVSFYNNEISEKSEIFDDQFSVERPDGSNFTLKIRSTKLEDSAMYFCASSESLGEFGEKLFFGSGTQLSVL.

The chain joins TRBV5-5 to TRBJ2-2; TRBD2 agrees at 9 bases. CDR3 length: 15 amino acids. Germline V gene lookup returns CDR1 SGHKS and CDR2 YYEKEE (reference sequence). V lost 1 base and J lost 6; bases outside the gene matches: 4. The CDR3 region has the DNA TGTGCCAGCAGCTTGTGGCGGGAGGGAGCCGGGGAGCTGTTTTTT. As protein: CASSLWREGAGELFF.

The chain is built from TRBV28 and TRBJ1-2; TRBD1 might be the D (6 bases). This CDR3 comprises 15 residues. CDR1 and CDR2 (germline): MDHEN, SYDVKM. V dropped 4 bases and J dropped 5 bases, with 17 bases sitting between them. The CDR3 DNA reads TGTGCCAGCAGTTGGGGGGTAAGAGGACAGTATGGCTACACCTTC. It translates to CASSWGVRGQYGYTF.

This chain links TRBV10-3 with TRBJ2-4; D gene uncertain. V was cut by 0 bases and J by 0 bases, with 12 bases left in between. The CDR3 totals 17 residues. Looked up from germline, CDR1 is ENHRY and CDR2 is SYGVKD. The CDR3 spells CAISESPGLKAKNIQYF. CDR3 nucleotide sequence: TGTGCCATCAGTGAGTCGCCAGGCCTTAAAGCCAAAAACATTCAGTACTTC.

CDR3 coding DNA: TGTGCCGGATGGACAGGAGGCCTGTATGGCTACACCTTC. It is translated as CAGWTGGLYGYTF. This chain joins TRBV30 and TRBJ1-2; TRBD1 matches at 7 bases. The CDR3 is 13 amino acids. Unmatched junction bases numbered 11, after V lost 8 bases and J lost 5 bases. Germline values: CDR1 GTSNPN, CDR2 SVGIG (reference sequence).

The V gene is TRBV28, the J gene TRBJ2-7, with D possibly TRBD2 on 7 matching bases. V lost 3 bases, J lost 6 bases, and 18 bases lay in between. The CDR3 length is 15 residues. CDR1 MDHEN and CDR2 SYDVKM come from the germline V gene. The CDR3 DNA reads as TGTGCCAGCAGTTTCGACGGGGGGCCTGTCACCGAGCAGTACTTC. Its translation is CASSFDGGPVTEQYF.

The V call is TRBV19, the J call TRBJ1-4; no clear D gene. This CDR3 is built from 15 residues. V shed 3 bases and J shed 0 bases, with 8 bases lying between them. CDR1 and CDR2 from the germline V gene are LNHDA and SQIVND (reference sequence). The CDR3 protein is CASSIQPATNEKLFF. The CDR3 DNA reads TGTGCCAGTAGTATTCAACCCGCAACTAATGAAAAACTGTTTTTT.

The chain links TRBV12-3 or TRBV12-4 to TRBJ1-1; possibly TRBD1 for D (5 bases). The CDR3 extends over 11 amino acids. The ends were cut back, 6 bases at V and 11 bases at J, with 13 bases in the middle. The CDR3 region is CASRGGVSAFF. DNA of the CDR3: TGTGCCAGCAGGGGAGGGGTTTCGGCTTTCTTT.